The 31 T cell receptor beta chains below were found in one sample sequenced in a study of OX40 agonist ivuxolimab in advanced cancers. Assay used: immunoSEQ multiplex PCR; TCRdb lists only in-frame clones, some missing. Here the sample spans about 58,000 clones, 75% to 90% being singletons. This material consisted of CD4+ or CD8+ T cells sorted from blood, taken in a trial of the OX40 agonist ivuxolimab. Receptor source: an adult with an advanced solid tumor such as melanoma, head and neck, liver or kidney cancer.

The rearrangement uses TRBV11-3 and TRBJ1-2; TRBD1 might be the D (5 bases). The CDR3 spans 15 residues. Germline V gives CDR1 SGHNT, CDR2 YENEEA. V dropped 2 bases and J dropped 4 bases, with 14 bases sitting between them. The CDR3 loop reads CASSLNPGSGYGYTF. CDR3 nucleotides: TGTGCCAGCAGCTTAAACCCAGGGTCCGGCTATGGCTACACCTTC.

The chain carries TRBV7-9 and TRBJ2-1; 8 bases match TRBD2. Germline loops: CDR1 SEHNR, CDR2 FQNEAQ (reference sequence). With V trimmed by 5 bases and J by 0 bases, 3 bases remained unmatched. The CDR3 extends over 15 amino acids. Here the CDR3 reads CASSLSGSSYNEQFF. In nucleotides, the CDR3 is TGTGCCAGCAGCCTCAGCGGGAGCTCCTACAATGAGCAGTTCTTC.

This clone has just one count. This rearrangement joins TRBV6-5 to TRBJ1-2, with D unresolved. V lost 7 bases and J 4 bases, leaving 19 bases between the germline ends. The germline V gene has CDR1 MNHEY and CDR2 SVGAGI. This CDR3 has 15 amino acids. The CDR3 is CASTSELGGPYGYTF. CDR3 DNA sequence: TGTGCCAGCACCAGTGAATTGGGAGGGCCCTATGGCTACACCTTC.

In its sample, this clone was seen a few times. The rearrangement links TRBV30 to TRBJ1-1, with no clear D. Deletions cut 2 bases from V and 11 bases from J, with 12 bases between. Germline V gives CDR1 GTSNPN, CDR2 SVGIG (reference sequence). The length of the CDR3 is 11 residues. The CDR3 spells CAWSPRLDAFF. For the CDR3, the DNA is TGTGCCTGGAGTCCGAGATTAGACGCTTTCTTT.

The chain employs TRBV19 and TRBJ1-2, with D hard to call. The V gene lost 5 bases and the J gene lost 3 bases, with 13 bases spanning the gap. This CDR3 region has 14 residues. Germline loops: CDR1 LNHDA, CDR2 SQIVND (reference sequence). The CDR3 sequence is CASSAKPFDYGYTF. CDR3 sequence (DNA): TGTGCCAGTAGTGCGAAGCCCTTCGACTATGGCTACACCTTC.

The rearrangement links TRBV7-9 to TRBJ1-1; TRBD1 matches 7 bases. The germline gives CDR1 SEHNR, CDR2 FQNEAQ (reference sequence). This CDR3 region has 16 residues. Germline trimming cut 1 base from V and 0 bases from J; bases unmatched to any gene: 5. Written as DNA, the CDR3 is TGTGCCAGCAGCTTAGACTCAGGGGGGATGAACACTGAAGCTTTCTTT. Protein product: CASSLDSGGMNTEAFF. Filled out from reference TRBV7-9 and TRBJ1-1, the complete variable domain reads DTGVSQNPRHKITKRGQNVTFRCDPISEHNRLYWYRQTLGQGPEFLTYFQNEAQLEKSRLLSDRFSAERPKGSFSTLEIQRTEQGDSAMYLCASSLDSGGMNTEAFFGQGTRLTVV.

The chain couples TRBV2 to TRBJ2-2; a weak D match, TRBD2 (5 bases). V was cut by 6 bases and J by 4 bases, with 18 bases left in between. The CDR3 runs 16 residues. Germline CDR1 SNHLY, CDR2 FYNNEI. The CDR3 DNA reads TGTGCCAGCAGCAACCCGGACTCCATATCCACCGGGGAGCTGTTTTTT. Protein sequence: CASSNPDSISTGELFF.

This chain connects TRBV6-5 to TRBJ1-4, with D perhaps TRBD1 (6 bases). The CDR3 has 14 amino acids. The germline V gene encodes CDR1 MNHEY and CDR2 SVGAGI. V was pared by 2 bases and J by 7 bases, with 11 bases between. This chain's CDR3 is CASSYDRSGEKLFF. For the CDR3, the DNA is TGTGCCAGCAGTTACGACAGGTCAGGTGAAAAACTGTTTTTT.

The chain links TRBV30 to TRBJ2-7; no reliable D call. Germline loops: CDR1 GTSNPN, CDR2 SVGIG (reference sequence). Trimming took 6 bases from V and 4 from J, leaving 22 bases between them. CDR3 length: 15 residues. CDR3 sequence reads: CACPKRTDVGYEQYF. In nucleotides, the CDR3 is TGTGCCTGCCCAAAAAGGACCGACGTGGGGTACGAGCAGTACTTC.

V and J are TRBV6-5 and TRBJ1-1; 8 bases map to TRBD1. The CDR3 runs 14 residues. Germline CDR1 reads MNHEY; CDR2 reads SVGAGI. V dropped 6 bases and J dropped 1; count of bases not matched to a gene: 4. CDR3 protein: CASSRQGPNTEAFF. The CDR3 DNA reads as TGTGCCAGCAGCCGACAGGGGCCGAACACTGAAGCTTTCTTT.

The chain couples TRBV4-1 to TRBJ2-3; tentatively, D is TRBD2 (6 bases). Germline V gene lookup returns CDR1 MGHRA and CDR2 YSYEKL. The CDR3 is 16 amino acids. Trimming removed 0 bases from V and 2 bases from J, with 12 bases in between. CDR3 DNA: TGCGCCAGCAGCCAAGAAGGGACTTACCCCACAGATACGCAGTATTTT. Protein sequence: CASSQEGTYPTDTQYF.

The genes are TRBV27 and TRBJ1-6; D gene ambiguous. Per the germline V gene, CDR1 is MNHEY and CDR2 is SMNVEV (reference sequence). Trimming left V 4 bases short and J 7 bases short, with 14 bases between. The CDR3 is 15 residues long. CDR3 protein: CASSSGVGGNSPLHF. As DNA, the CDR3 is TGTGCCAGCAGTTCCGGCGTGGGTGGGAATTCACCCCTCCACTTT.

In this sample, this clone turned up a few times. V is TRBV7-9 and J is TRBJ1-1; 7 bases are a match to TRBD1. The germline V gene has CDR1 SEHNR and CDR2 FQNEAQ (reference sequence). Trimming at V came to 2 bases and at J to 3 bases, leaving 6 bases not matched to a gene. CDR3 length: 15 amino acids. The CDR3 sequence is CASSLYRGSDTEAFF. The CDR3 DNA reads TGTGCCAGCAGCTTATACAGGGGATCGGACACTGAAGCTTTCTTT.

This chain links TRBV11-1 with TRBJ2-3, with D maybe TRBD2 (6 bases). Trimming left V 3 bases short and J 5 bases short, with 15 bases between. CDR1 is SGHAT, CDR2 FQDESV, per germline (reference sequence). This CDR3 comprises 15 residues. The CDR3 loop is CASSFYGGAVDTQYF. In nucleotides, the CDR3 is TGTGCCAGCAGCTTTTACGGAGGGGCGGTAGATACGCAGTATTTT.

The chain carries TRBV6-5 and TRBJ1-2; a possible D gene is TRBD1 (5 bases). Germline CDR1 reads MNHEY; CDR2 reads SVGAGI. This CDR3 is built from 16 residues. Trimming left V 4 bases short and J 7 bases short, with 22 bases between. CDR3 nucleotides: TGTGCCAGCAGTTCCGCTCCTATTTCAGGGATCTCTGGCTACACCTTC. Amino acid sequence: CASSSAPISGISGYTF.

The V and J genes are TRBV19 and TRBJ1-2, with D unclear. Germline CDR1 is LNHDA and CDR2 is SQIVND (reference sequence). There are 12 residues in the CDR3. The V gene lost 6 bases and the J gene lost 4 bases, with 9 bases spanning the gap. The CDR3 DNA follows: TGTGCCAGTAGAAGGACCTTCTATGGCTACACCTTC. Its protein product is CASRRTFYGYTF.

The count of this clone is one. This chain connects TRBV28 to TRBJ2-5; 9 bases are a match to TRBD2. Per germline, CDR1 MDHEN and CDR2 SYDVKM. There are 17 residues in the CDR3. V shed 6 bases, J shed 5 bases, and the junction held 16 bases outside the gene matches. The CDR3 DNA follows: TGTGCCAGCAGCCCAGGCCTCCTTGCGGGAGGGCGGGAGACCCAGTACTTC. It specifies CASSPGLLAGGRETQYF. The full variable domain, with the rest looked up from reference TRBV28 and TRBJ2-5, is DVKVTQSSRYLVKRTGEKVFLECVQDMDHENMFWYRQDPGLGLRLIYFSYDVKMKEKGDIPEGYSVSREKKERFSLILESASTNQTSMYLCASSPGLLAGGRETQYFGPGTRLLVL.

This rearrangement joins TRBV28 to TRBJ1-5; D might be TRBD1 (5 bases). Germline V gene lookup returns CDR1 MDHEN and CDR2 SYDVKM. Trimming took off 2 bases at V and 3 bases at J, with 11 bases between the two ends. The length of the CDR3 is 15 residues. The CDR3 DNA reads as TGTGCCAGCAGTTTAGCGGGACTGCTCAATCAGCCCCAGCATTTT. Protein: CASSLAGLLNQPQHF.

The genes are TRBV5-1 and TRBJ2-1; 12 bases align to TRBD1. Per germline, CDR1 SGHRS and CDR2 YFSETQ. The CDR3 sequence is 15 residues long. V dropped 5 bases and J dropped 9; count of bases not matched to a gene: 9. CDR3 sequence: CASRPLGQGASEQFF. Here the CDR3 DNA reads TGCGCCAGCAGACCCCTGGGACAGGGGGCGAGTGAGCAGTTCTTC.

This clone was counted a single time. The chain is built from TRBV28 and TRBJ1-5; D ambiguous. CDR1 is MDHEN, CDR2 SYDVKM, per germline. Trimming took off 9 bases at V and 0 bases at J, with 6 bases between the two ends. This CDR3 is 12 amino acids long. CDR3 nucleotides: TGTGCCAGTACAAATAGCAATCAGCCCCAGCATTTT. This sequence encodes CASTNSNQPQHF.

The chain links TRBV5-1 to TRBJ1-3, with a weak D call TRBD1 (5 bases). Germline-derived CDR1 and CDR2 are SGHRS and YFSETQ. The V gene lost 4 bases and the J gene lost 0 bases, with 8 bases spanning the gap. This CDR3 spans 14 amino acids. The chain's CDR3 is CASSRDSSGNTIYF. CDR3 in DNA: TGCGCCAGCAGCCGTGACAGCTCTGGAAACACCATATATTTT. The full variable domain, its missing parts supplied by reference TRBV5-1 and TRBJ1-3, is KAGVTQTPRYLIKTRGQQVTLSCSPISGHRSVSWYQQTPGQGLQFLFEYFSETQRNKGNFPGRFSGRQFSNSRSEMNVSTLELGDSALYLCASSRDSSGNTIYFGEGSWLTVV.

This rearrangement joins TRBV28 to TRBJ1-5, with a weak D call TRBD1 (5 bases). V lost 4 bases and J 4 bases, leaving 8 bases between the germline ends. This CDR3 region has 13 residues. Germline V lookup: CDR1 MDHEN, CDR2 SYDVKM. DNA of the CDR3: TGTGCCAGCAGTTGGGGGAATAATCAGCCCCAGCATTTT. It specifies CASSWGNNQPQHF. Drawing the rest from reference TRBV28 and TRBJ1-5, the complete variable domain is DVKVTQSSRYLVKRTGEKVFLECVQDMDHENMFWYRQDPGLGLRLIYFSYDVKMKEKGDIPEGYSVSREKKERFSLILESASTNQTSMYLCASSWGNNQPQHFGDGTRLSIL.

This rearrangement joins TRBV6-4 to TRBJ1-4; the D gene is possibly TRBD1 (6 bases). Germline CDR1 is MRHNA and CDR2 is SNTAGT. There are 12 residues in the CDR3. V was clipped by 0 bases and J by 10 bases, with 6 bases between them. CDR3 sequence: CASSDSRGKLFF. In nucleotides, the CDR3 is TGTGCCAGCAGTGACTCCAGGGGAAAACTGTTTTTT.

This clone was observed once. This chain uses TRBV2 with TRBJ2-6, with unresolved D. This CDR3 is built from 14 residues. Germline V CDR1 and CDR2: SNHLY, FYNNEI. The V end was cut by 9 bases, the J end by 11 bases, with 20 bases between. The CDR3 region is CASSSGPLVHVLTF. Here the CDR3 DNA reads TGTGCCAGTTCTTCTGGACCGCTAGTCCACGTCCTGACTTTC.

The chain joins TRBV9 to TRBJ2-5; D ambiguous. CDR1 and CDR2 (germline): SGDLS, YYNGEE. The V gene lost 0 bases and the J gene lost 2 bases, with 8 bases spanning the gap. The CDR3 sequence is 14 residues long. The CDR3, as DNA: TGTGCCAGCAGCGTAGGAGCGACACAAGAGACCCAGTACTTC. Protein: CASSVGATQETQYF.

The chain joins TRBV7-2 to TRBJ2-7; 8 nucleotides match TRBD1. Germline CDR1 SGHTA, CDR2 FQGNSA. V shed 1 base and J 7 bases; nucleotides not matched to a gene: 9. This CDR3 has 15 residues. The CDR3 DNA sequence: TGTGCCAGCAGCTTAGTTGGCAGGGGGCAAGGGGAGCAGTACTTC. Its translation is CASSLVGRGQGEQYF.

The V call is TRBV20-1, the J call TRBJ2-7; unclear D gene. Trimming pared 4 bases from V and 6 bases from J, leaving 10 bases between. The germline CDR1 and CDR2 sequences are DFQATT and SNEGSKA (reference sequence). The CDR3 is 11 residues long. The CDR3 DNA sequence: TGCAGTGCTATCTGGCTCTCCGAGCAGTACTTC. Translating gives CSAIWLSEQYF.

This chain joins TRBV25-1 and TRBJ1-1; weak D call: TRBD1 (6 bases). V shed 5 bases and J shed 6 bases, with 16 bases lying between them. The CDR3 consists of 14 residues. Germline CDR1 and CDR2: MGHDK and SYGVNS. CDR3 residues: CASSPGQLNAEAFF. The CDR3 DNA reads as TGTGCCAGCAGTCCTGGACAGCTCAACGCTGAAGCTTTCTTT.

V gene TRBV7-3 combines with J gene TRBJ2-2; D is possibly TRBD1 (5 bases). The germline gives CDR1 SGHTA, CDR2 FQGTGA. Trimming removed 6 bases at V and 3 bases at J, with 11 bases between. CDR3 length equals 14 residues. CDR3 sequence: CASRGSRDTGELFF. DNA for the CDR3: TGTGCCAGCAGAGGTAGCAGGGACACCGGGGAGCTGTTTTTT.

This chain links TRBV5-5 with TRBJ2-7; D tentatively fits TRBD1 or TRBD2 (5 bases each). This CDR3 is 15 amino acids long. Germline CDR1 is SGHKS and CDR2 is YYEKEE (reference sequence). V lost 1 base, J lost 1 base, and 12 bases lay in between. The CDR3 sequence is CASSLHGGGSYEQYF. As DNA, the CDR3 is TGTGCCAGCAGCTTGCATGGGGGTGGTTCCTACGAGCAGTACTTC.

V usage is TRBV29-1 and J usage is TRBJ2-4, with unresolved D. Trimming pared 0 bases from V and 9 bases from J, leaving 15 bases between. The CDR3 runs to 14 residues. Germline assignment: CDR1 SQVTM and CDR2 ANQGSEA. DNA for the CDR3: TGCAGCGTTGAAGAGGCCAGCCAGGTCACCATTCAGTACTTC. Translation gives CSVEEASQVTIQYF.